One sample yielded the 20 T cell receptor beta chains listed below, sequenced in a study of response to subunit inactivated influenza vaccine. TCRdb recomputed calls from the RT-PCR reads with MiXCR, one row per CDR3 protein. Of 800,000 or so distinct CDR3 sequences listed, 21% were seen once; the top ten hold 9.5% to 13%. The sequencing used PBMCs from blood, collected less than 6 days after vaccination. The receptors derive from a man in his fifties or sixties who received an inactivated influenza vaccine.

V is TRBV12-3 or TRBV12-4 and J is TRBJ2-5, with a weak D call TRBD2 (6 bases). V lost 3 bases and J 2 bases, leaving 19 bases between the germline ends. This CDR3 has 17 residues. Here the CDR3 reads CASSFRLGSGPQETQYF. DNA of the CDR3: TGTGCCAGCAGTTTCCGCCTCGGCAGCGGGCCTCAAGAGACCCAGTACTTC.

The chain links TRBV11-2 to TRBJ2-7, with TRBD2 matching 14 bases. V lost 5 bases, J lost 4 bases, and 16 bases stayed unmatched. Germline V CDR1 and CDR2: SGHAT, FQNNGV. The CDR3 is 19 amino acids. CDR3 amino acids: CASSRRQGLAGEGFYEQYF. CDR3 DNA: TGTGCCAGCAGCCGTCGACAGGGACTAGCGGGAGAGGGGTTTTACGAGCAGTACTTC.

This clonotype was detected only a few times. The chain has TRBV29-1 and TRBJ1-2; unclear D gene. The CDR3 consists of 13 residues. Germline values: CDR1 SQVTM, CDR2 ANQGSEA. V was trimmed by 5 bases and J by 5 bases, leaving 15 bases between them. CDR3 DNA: TGCAGCGTTCAGGAGGGTGCGCGGTATGGCTACACCTTC. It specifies CSVQEGARYGYTF.

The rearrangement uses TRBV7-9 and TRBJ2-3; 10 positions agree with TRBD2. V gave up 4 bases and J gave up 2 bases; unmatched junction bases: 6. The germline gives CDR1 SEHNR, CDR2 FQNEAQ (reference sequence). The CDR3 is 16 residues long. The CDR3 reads CASSSRAGGVTDTQYF. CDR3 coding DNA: TGTGCCAGCAGCTCCCGAGCGGGAGGGGTCACAGATACGCAGTATTTT.

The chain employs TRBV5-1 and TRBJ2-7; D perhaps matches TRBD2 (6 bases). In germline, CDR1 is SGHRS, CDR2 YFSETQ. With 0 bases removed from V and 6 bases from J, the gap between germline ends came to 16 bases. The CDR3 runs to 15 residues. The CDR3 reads CASSLAAGGSSEQYF. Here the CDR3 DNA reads TGCGCCAGCAGCTTGGCTGCAGGAGGGAGCAGCGAGCAGTACTTC.

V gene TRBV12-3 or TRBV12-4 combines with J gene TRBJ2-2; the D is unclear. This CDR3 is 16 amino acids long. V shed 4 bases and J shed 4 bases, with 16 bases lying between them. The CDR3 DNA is TGTGCCAGCAGTTCTTTAGACATCCGACCCACCGGGGAGCTGTTTTTT. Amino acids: CASSSLDIRPTGELFF.

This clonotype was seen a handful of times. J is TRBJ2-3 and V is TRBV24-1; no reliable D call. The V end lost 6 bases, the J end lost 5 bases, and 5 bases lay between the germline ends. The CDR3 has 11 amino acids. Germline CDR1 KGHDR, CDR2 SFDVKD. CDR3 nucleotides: TGTGCCACCAGTTTTGTAGATACGCAGTATTTT. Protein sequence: CATSFVDTQYF.

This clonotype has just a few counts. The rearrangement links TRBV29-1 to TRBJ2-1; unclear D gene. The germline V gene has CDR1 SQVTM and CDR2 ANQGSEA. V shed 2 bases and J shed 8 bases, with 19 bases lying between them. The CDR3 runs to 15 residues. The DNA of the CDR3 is TGCAGCGTTGAACTGCTCGACGGCGTTCTGGATGAGCAGTTCTTC. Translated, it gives CSVELLDGVLDEQFF.

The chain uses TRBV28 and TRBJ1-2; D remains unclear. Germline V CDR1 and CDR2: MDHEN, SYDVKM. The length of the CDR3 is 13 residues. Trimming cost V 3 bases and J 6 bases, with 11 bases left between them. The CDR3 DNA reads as TGTGCCAGCAGTTTGGCAGGAGAAGATGGCTACACCTTC. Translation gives CASSLAGEDGYTF.

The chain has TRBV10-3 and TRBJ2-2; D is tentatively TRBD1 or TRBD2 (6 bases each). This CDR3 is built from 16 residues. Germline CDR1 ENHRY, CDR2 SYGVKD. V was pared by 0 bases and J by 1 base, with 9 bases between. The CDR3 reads CAISESGGLNTGELFF. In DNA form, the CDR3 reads TGTGCCATCAGTGAGTCGGGGGGCCTGAACACCGGGGAGCTGTTTTTT.

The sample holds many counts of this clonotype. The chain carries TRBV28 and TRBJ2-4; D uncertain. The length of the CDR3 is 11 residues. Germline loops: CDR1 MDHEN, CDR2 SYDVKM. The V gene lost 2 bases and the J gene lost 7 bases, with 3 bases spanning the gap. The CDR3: CASSLTNIQYF. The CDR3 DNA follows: TGTGCCAGCAGTTTAACCAACATTCAGTACTTC.

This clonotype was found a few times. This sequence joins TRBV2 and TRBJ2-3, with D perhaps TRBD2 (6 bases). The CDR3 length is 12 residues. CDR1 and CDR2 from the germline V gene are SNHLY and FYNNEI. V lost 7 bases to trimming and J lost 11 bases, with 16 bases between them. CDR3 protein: CASISVLEGQYF. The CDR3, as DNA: TGTGCCAGCATATCCGTTTTGGAGGGGCAGTATTTT.

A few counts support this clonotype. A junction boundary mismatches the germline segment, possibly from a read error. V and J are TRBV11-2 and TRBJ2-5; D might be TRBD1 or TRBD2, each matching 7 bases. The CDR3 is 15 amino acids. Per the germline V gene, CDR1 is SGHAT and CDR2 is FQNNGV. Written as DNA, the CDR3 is TGTGCTAGCAGCTCGGGAGGCCGGGACAGAGAGACCCAGTACTTC. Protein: CASSSGGRDRETQYF.

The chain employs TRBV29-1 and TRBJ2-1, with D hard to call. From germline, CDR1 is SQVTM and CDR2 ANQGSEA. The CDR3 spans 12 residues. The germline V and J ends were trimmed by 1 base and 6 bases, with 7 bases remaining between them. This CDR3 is CSVEVRSNEQFF. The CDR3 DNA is TGCAGCGTTGAAGTCAGGTCCAATGAGCAGTTCTTC.

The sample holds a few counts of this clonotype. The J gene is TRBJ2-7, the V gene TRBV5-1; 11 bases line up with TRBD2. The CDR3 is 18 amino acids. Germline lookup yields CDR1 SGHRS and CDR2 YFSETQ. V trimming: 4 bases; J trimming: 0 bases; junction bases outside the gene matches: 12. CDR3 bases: TGCGCCAGCAGCGCCTGGGGGGGAACTAGCGGGAGCTCCTACGAGCAGTACTTC. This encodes CASSAWGGTSGSSYEQYF. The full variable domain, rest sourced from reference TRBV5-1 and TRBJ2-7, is KAGVTQTPRYLIKTRGQQVTLSCSPISGHRSVSWYQQTPGQGLQFLFEYFSETQRNKGNFPGRFSGRQFSNSRSEMNVSTLELGDSALYLCASSAWGGTSGSSYEQYFGPGTRLTVT.

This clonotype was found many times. The CDR3: CSARGLAGGRDEQFF. In DNA, the CDR3 is TGCAGTGCTAGAGGACTAGCGGGAGGACGCGATGAGCAGTTCTTC. The chain employs TRBV20-1 and TRBJ2-1, with 13 bases matching TRBD2. The CDR3 consists of 15 residues. Trimming cost V 1 base and J 8 bases; bases outside gene matches: 5. Germline V CDR1 and CDR2: DFQATT, SNEGSKA (reference sequence).

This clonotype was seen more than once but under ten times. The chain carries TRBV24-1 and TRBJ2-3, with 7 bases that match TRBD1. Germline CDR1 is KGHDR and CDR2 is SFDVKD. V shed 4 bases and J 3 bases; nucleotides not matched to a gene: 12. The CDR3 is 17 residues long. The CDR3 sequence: CATSDTGDRAYTDTQYF. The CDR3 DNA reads TGTGCCACCAGTGACACCGGCGACAGGGCTTATACAGATACGCAGTATTTT.

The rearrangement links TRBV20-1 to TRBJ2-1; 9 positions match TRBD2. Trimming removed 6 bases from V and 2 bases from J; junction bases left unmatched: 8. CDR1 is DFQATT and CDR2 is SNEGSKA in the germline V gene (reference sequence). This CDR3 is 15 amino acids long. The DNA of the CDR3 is TGCAGTGCCCGACCACTAGCGGGCGCCTACAATGAGCAGTTCTTC. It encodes CSARPLAGAYNEQFF.

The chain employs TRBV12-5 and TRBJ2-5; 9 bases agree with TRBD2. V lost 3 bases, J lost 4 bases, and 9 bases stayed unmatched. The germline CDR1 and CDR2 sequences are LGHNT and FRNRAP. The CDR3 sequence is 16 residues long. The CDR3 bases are TGTGCTAGTGGTTTTGGGGTAGCGGGAGCCGTAGAGACCCAGTACTTC. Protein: CASGFGVAGAVETQYF.

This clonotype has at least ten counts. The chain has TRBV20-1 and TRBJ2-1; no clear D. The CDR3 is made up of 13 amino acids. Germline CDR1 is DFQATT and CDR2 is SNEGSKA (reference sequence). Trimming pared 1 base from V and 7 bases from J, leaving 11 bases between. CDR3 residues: CSARGRLGNEQFF. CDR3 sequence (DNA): TGCAGTGCTAGAGGACGTTTGGGAAATGAGCAGTTCTTC.